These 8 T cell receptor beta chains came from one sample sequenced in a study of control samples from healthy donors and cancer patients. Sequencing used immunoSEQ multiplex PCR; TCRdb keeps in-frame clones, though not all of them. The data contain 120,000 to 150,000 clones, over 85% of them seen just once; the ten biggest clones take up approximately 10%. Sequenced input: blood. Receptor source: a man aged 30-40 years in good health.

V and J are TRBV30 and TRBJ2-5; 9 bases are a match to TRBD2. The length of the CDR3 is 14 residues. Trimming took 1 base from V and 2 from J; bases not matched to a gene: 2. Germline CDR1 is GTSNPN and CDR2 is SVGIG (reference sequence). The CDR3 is CAWSGLAGQETQYF. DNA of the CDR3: TGTGCCTGGAGTGGCCTAGCGGGGCAAGAGACCCAGTACTTC.

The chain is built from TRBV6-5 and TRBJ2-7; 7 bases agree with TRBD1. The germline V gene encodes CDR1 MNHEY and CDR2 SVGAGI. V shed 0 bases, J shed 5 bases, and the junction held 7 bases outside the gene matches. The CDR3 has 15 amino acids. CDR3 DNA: TGTGCCAGCAGTTACTCGACAGGGACATCCCACGAGCAGTACTTC. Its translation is CASSYSTGTSHEQYF.

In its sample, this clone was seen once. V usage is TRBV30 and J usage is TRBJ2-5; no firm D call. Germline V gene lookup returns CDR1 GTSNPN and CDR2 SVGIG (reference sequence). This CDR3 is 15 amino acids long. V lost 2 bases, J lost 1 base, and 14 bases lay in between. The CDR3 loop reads CAWSPSWKGQETQYF. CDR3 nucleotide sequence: TGTGCCTGGAGTCCCTCGTGGAAGGGCCAAGAGACCCAGTACTTC.

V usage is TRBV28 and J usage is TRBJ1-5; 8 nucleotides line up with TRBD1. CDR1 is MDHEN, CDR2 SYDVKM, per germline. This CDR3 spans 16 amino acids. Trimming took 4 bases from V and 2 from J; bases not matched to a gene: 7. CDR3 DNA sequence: TGTGCCAGCAGTTCCCACTCGGGACAGGGCAATCAGCCCCAGCATTTT. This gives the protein CASSSHSGQGNQPQHF.

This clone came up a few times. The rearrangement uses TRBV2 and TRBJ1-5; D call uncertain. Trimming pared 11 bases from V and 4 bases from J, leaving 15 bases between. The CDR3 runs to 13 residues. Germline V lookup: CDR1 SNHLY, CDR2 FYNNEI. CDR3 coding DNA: TGTGCCGCGGCGGCGCAGGAGAATCAGCCCCAGCATTTT. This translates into CAAAAQENQPQHF.

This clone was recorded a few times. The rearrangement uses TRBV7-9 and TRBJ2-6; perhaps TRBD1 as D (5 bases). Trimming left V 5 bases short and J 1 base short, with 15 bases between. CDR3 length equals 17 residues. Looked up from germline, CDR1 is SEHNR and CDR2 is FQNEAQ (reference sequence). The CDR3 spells CASSLRTWESGANVLTF. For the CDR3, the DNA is TGTGCCAGCAGCCTCCGGACATGGGAATCTGGGGCCAACGTCCTGACTTTC.

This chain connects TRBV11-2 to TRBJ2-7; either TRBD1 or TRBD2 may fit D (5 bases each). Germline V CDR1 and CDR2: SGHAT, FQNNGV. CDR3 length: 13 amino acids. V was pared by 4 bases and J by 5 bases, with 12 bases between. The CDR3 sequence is CASSSPRGHEQYF. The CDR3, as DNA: TGTGCCAGCAGCTCCCCCCGGGGACACGAGCAGTACTTC.

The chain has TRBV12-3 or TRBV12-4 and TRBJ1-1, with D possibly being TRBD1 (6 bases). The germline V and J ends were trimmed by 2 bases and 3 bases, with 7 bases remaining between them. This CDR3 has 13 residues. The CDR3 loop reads CASSLKGDTEAFF. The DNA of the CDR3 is TGTGCCAGCAGTTTAAAGGGGGACACTGAAGCTTTCTTT.